This T cell receptor beta chain was captured by sequencing in a study of spatial heterogeneity in lung cancer. Across the study: Taken at a median of about 2 years after resection, follow-up PBMC samples underwent sequencing when available.

The germline V gene has CDR1 SGHRS and CDR2 YFSETQ. Trimming removed 8 bases at V and 3 bases at J, with 18 bases between. The CDR3 is 15 amino acids. Described time point: blood at routine non-recurrence follow-up after resection. Whole RNA from tumor, nontumor lung or frozen PBMC was sequenced unsorted. In TCRdb, the 5' RACE reads were re-called with MiXCR into one record per CDR3 protein. The data show under 150,000 distinct CDR3 sequences, roughly a tenth seen once. This TCR came from a female donor with early-stage non-small cell lung cancer. The source was PBMCs, collected at follow-up. The chain combines TRBV5-1 with TRBJ2-1; D gene uncertain. This CDR3 is CASRTSPPNYNEQFF. The CDR3 bases are TGCGCCAGTCGGACGTCTCCCCCTAACTACAATGAGCAGTTCTTC.